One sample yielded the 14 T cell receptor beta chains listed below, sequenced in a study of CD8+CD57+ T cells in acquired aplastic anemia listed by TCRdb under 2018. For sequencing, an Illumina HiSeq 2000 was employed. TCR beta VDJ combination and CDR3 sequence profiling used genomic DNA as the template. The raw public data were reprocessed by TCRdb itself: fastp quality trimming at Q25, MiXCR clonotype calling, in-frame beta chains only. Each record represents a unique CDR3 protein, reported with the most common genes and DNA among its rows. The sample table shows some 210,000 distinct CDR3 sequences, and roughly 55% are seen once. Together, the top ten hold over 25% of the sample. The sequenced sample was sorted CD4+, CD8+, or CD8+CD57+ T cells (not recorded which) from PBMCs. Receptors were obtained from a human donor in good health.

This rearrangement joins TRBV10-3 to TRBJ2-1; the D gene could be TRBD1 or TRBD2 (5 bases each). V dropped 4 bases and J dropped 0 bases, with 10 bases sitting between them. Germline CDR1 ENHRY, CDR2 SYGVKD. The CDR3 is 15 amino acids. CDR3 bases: TGTGCCATCAGTGGGGACGTTAGCTCCTACAATGAGCAGTTCTTC. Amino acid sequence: CAISGDVSSYNEQFF.

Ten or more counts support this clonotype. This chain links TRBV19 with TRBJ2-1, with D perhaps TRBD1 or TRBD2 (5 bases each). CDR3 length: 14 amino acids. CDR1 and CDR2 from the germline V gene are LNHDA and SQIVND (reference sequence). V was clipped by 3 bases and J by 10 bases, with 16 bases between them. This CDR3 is CASSMGHEGGEQFF. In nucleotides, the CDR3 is TGTGCCAGTAGTATGGGGCATGAGGGTGGGGAGCAGTTCTTC.

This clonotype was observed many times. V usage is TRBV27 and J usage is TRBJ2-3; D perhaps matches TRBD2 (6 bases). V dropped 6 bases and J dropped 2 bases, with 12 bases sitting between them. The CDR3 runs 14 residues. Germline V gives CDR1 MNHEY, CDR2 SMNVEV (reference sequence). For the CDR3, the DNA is TGTGCCAGCAGCCCGGGACTGATCACAGATACGCAGTATTTT. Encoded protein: CASSPGLITDTQYF.

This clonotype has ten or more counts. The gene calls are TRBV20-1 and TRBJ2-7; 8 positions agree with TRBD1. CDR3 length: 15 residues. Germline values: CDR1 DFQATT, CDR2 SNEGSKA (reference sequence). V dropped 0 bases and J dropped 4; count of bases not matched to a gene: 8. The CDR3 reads CSARDYRTGQYEQYF. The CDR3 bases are TGCAGTGCTAGAGACTATCGGACAGGGCAATACGAGCAGTACTTC.

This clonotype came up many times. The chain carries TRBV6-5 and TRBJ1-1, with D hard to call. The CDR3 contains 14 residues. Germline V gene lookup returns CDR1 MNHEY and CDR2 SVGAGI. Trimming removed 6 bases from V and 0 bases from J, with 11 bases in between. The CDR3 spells CASSSDRVNTEAFF. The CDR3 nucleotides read TGTGCCAGCAGCTCGGACCGGGTGAACACTGAAGCTTTCTTT.

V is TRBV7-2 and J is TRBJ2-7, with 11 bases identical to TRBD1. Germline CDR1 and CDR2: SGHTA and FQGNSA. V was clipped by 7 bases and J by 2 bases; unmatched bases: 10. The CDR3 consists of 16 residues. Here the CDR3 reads CASTLRWTGGPYEQYF. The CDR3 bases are TGTGCCAGCACACTAAGATGGACAGGGGGCCCCTACGAGCAGTACTTC. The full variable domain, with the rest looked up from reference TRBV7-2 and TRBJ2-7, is GAGVSQSPSNKVTEKGKDVELRCDPISGHTALYWYRQSLGQGLEFLIYFQGNSAPDKSGLPSDRFSAERTGGSVSTLTIQRTQQEDSAVYLCASTLRWTGGPYEQYFGPGTRLTVT.

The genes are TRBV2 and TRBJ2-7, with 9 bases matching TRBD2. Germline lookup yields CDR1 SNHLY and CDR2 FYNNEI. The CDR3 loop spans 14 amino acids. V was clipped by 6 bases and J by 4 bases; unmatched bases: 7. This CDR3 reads CASRLSGLAYEQYF. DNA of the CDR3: TGTGCCAGCAGACTTTCTGGACTAGCGTACGAGCAGTACTTC.

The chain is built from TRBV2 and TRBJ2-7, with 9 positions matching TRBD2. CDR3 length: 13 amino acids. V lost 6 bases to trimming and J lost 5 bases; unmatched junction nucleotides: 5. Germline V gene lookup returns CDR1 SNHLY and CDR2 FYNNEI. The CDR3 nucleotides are TGTGCCAGCAGCGGCGGGAGGGCCGACGAGCAGTACTTC. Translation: CASSGGRADEQYF.

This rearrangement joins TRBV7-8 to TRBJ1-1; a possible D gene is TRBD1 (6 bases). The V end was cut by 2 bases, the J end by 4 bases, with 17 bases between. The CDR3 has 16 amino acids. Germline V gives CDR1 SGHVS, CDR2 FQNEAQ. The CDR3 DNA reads TGTGCCAGCAGCTTACCCCGGTCGGGGGCTGGCACTGAAGCTTTCTTT. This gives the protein CASSLPRSGAGTEAFF.

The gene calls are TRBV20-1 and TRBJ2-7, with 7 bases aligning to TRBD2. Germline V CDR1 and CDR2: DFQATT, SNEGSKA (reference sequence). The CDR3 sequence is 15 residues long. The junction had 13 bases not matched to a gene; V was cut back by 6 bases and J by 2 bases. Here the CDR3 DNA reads TGCAGTGCCACTGGGAAGGCTAGCGGTACCTACGAGCAGTACTTC. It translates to CSATGKASGTYEQYF.

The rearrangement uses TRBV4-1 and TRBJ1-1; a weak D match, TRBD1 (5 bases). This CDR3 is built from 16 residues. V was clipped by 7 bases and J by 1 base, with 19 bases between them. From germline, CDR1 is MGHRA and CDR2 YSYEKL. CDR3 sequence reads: CASKTENTDANTEAFF. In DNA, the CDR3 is TGCGCCAGCAAGACAGAGAACACAGATGCGAACACTGAAGCTTTCTTT.

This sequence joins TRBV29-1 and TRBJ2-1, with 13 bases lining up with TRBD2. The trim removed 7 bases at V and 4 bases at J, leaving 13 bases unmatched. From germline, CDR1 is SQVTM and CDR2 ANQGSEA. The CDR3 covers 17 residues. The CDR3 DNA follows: TGCAGCGCGTGGGTACTAGCGGGGGGGACTAGGTACAATGAGCAGTTCTTC. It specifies CSAWVLAGGTRYNEQFF.

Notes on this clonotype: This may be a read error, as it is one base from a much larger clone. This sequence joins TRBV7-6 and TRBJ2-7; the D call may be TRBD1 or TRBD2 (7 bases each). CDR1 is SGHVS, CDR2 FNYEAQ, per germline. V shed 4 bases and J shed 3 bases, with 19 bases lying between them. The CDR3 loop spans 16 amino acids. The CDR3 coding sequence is TGTGCCAGCAGCTCTCGAGGCCAGGGGGGGGACTACGAGCAGTACTTC. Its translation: CASSSRGQGGDYEQYF.

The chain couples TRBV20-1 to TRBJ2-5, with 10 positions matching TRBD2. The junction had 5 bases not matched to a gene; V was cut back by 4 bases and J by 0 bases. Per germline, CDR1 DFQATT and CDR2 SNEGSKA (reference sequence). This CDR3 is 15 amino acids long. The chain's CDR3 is CSATILAGYQETQYF. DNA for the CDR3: TGCAGTGCTACCATACTAGCGGGGTACCAAGAGACCCAGTACTTC.